Following are 10 T cell receptor beta chains from one sample sequenced in a study of vaccination and CD4 T cells after COVID-19. These receptors' targets are unknown. Specified treatment: roughly 11-day PBMC culture with coronavirus spike peptide pools or control peptides (ViraFEST assay). Sequencing of the DNA from cultured CD4+ T cells was carried out with the Oncomine TCR Beta short-read assay. TCRdb recomputed calls from the PCR reads with MiXCR, one row per CDR3 protein. The table has 9,100 or so distinct CDR3 sequences, about 30% seen once. The specimen was cultured CD4+ T cells from blood. These receptor sequences come from a human donor with COVID-19.

V and J are TRBV25-1 and TRBJ2-2; perhaps TRBD1 as D (6 bases). The CDR3 contains 13 residues. The V end lost 5 bases, the J end lost 7 bases, and 11 bases lay between the germline ends. Germline-derived CDR1 and CDR2 are MGHDK and SYGVNS. In DNA, the CDR3 is TGTGCCAGCAGTCCCCCAGGGGTCGGGGAGCTGTTTTTT. Residues: CASSPPGVGELFF.

The V gene is TRBV10-3, the J gene TRBJ2-4; 14 positions match TRBD2. The V segment lost 8 bases and the J segment 3 bases; nucleotides outside the gene matches: 6. Looked up from germline, CDR1 is ENHRY and CDR2 is SYGVKD. This CDR3 is 16 amino acids long. CDR3 loop: CAIGLAGGGGKNIQYF. The CDR3 bases are TGTGCCATCGGACTAGCGGGGGGCGGGGGCAAAAACATTCAGTACTTC.

The J gene is TRBJ1-6, the V gene TRBV28; D unclear. This CDR3 has 14 residues. Germline V gene sequence: CDR1 MDHEN, CDR2 SYDVKM. Trimming removed 10 bases at V and 7 bases at J, with 17 bases between. DNA of the CDR3: TGTGCCACCTTAGGCAGGACCGGAAATTCACCCCTCCACTTT. Amino acids: CATLGRTGNSPLHF.

This sequence joins TRBV7-6 and TRBJ1-3; possible D gene TRBD1, 5 bases. The CDR3 consists of 16 residues. The germline gives CDR1 SGHVS, CDR2 FNYEAQ. Deletions cut 2 bases from V and 3 bases from J, with 14 bases between. The CDR3 DNA follows: TGTGCCAGCAGCTTAACGGCCGGGCAGGGTGGAAACACCATATATTTT. This gives the protein CASSLTAGQGGNTIYF. The whole variable domain, filled in from reference TRBV7-6 and TRBJ1-3, reads GAGVSQSPRYKVTKRGQDVALRCDPISGHVSLYWYRQALGQGPEFLTYFNYEAQQDKSGLPNDRFSAERPEGSISTLTIQRTEQRDSAMYRCASSLTAGQGGNTIYFGEGSWLTVV.

The V and J genes are TRBV5-1 and TRBJ1-5; 11 bases map to TRBD1. Germline V lookup: CDR1 SGHRS, CDR2 YFSETQ. Trimming took 4 bases from V and 6 from J; bases not matched to a gene: 9. The CDR3 length is 16 residues. The CDR3 DNA is TGCGCCAGCAGCCCAGGAATGGACAGGGGGCGTCAGCCCCAGCATTTT. Translated, it gives CASSPGMDRGRQPQHF.

CDR3 sequence: CSVSGLRDGYTF. Here the CDR3 DNA reads TGCAGCGTTTCAGGGCTTCGGGATGGCTACACCTTC. J is TRBJ1-2 and V is TRBV29-1; tentatively, D is TRBD1 (5 bases). The V gene lost 5 bases and the J gene lost 6 bases, with 13 bases spanning the gap. This CDR3 contains 12 residues. Germline V gene lookup returns CDR1 SQVTM and CDR2 ANQGSEA.

The chain employs TRBV20-1 and TRBJ1-5, with D perhaps TRBD1 (6 bases). Germline assignment: CDR1 DFQATT and CDR2 SNEGSKA (reference sequence). The CDR3 spans 16 residues. V was shortened by 0 bases and J by 4 bases, with 16 bases between the two germline ends. CDR3 sequence reads: CSARDRRKGGNQPQHF. CDR3 DNA: TGCAGTGCTAGAGATAGGAGGAAGGGGGGGAATCAGCCCCAGCATTTT.

The gene calls are TRBV20-1 and TRBJ2-5; 13 bases line up with TRBD2. The germline gives CDR1 DFQATT, CDR2 SNEGSKA (reference sequence). The CDR3 has 16 residues. The J segment lost 2 bases and the V segment lost 2 bases, leaving 5 bases of the junction unmatched. The CDR3 spells CSARRGLAGNQETQYF. In DNA, the CDR3 is TGCAGTGCTAGACGGGGACTAGCGGGGAATCAAGAGACCCAGTACTTC.

The V call is TRBV19, the J call TRBJ1-2; perhaps TRBD1 as D (5 bases). Looked up from germline, CDR1 is LNHDA and CDR2 is SQIVND (reference sequence). Trimming shortened V by 3 bases and J by 3 bases, and 11 bases separated the two germline ends. This CDR3 has 14 residues. The CDR3 loop reads CASSIVGGDYGYTF. CDR3 coding DNA: TGTGCCAGTAGTATCGTGGGAGGGGACTATGGCTACACCTTC.

The CDR3 DNA follows: TGTGCCAGCAGCTTGGGAATAGGAGTATACGAGCAGTACTTC. It translates to CASSLGIGVYEQYF. The rearrangement links TRBV5-4 to TRBJ2-7; no definite D call. This CDR3 is built from 14 residues. V lost 0 bases and J lost 4, with 11 bases in between. Germline V gives CDR1 SGHNT, CDR2 YYREEE (reference sequence). The full variable domain, with the rest looked up from reference TRBV5-4 and TRBJ2-7, is ETGVTQSPTHLIKTRGQQVTLRCSSQSGHNTVSWYQQALGQGPQFIFQYYREEENGRGNFPPRFSGLQFPNYSSELNVNALELDDSALYLCASSLGIGVYEQYFGPGTRLTVT.